The rows below give T cell receptor beta chains drawn from one sample of a study of T cell repertoires in aging, cancer and after chemotherapy. TCRdb re-called the multiplex PCR reads through MiXCR, storing one row per CDR3 protein. The sample has more than 8,500 distinct CDR3 sequences, around 40% seen once. Sequencing input: blood. The receptor source for this set is a human donor in good health. CDR3s include the opening cysteine and the closing phenylalanine or tryptophan. The D gene is left open where the match is weak. The size entry is marked missing in some rows and otherwise reads once, few, many or a size class.

d_gene: -
v_gene: TRBV11-3
j_gene: TRBJ2-7
abundance: -
CDR3aa: CASSDSPDTTYEQYF
CDR3nt: TGTGCCAGCAGTGACTCACCCGACACCACCTACGAGCAGTACTTC

d_gene: TRBD1
v_gene: TRBV30
j_gene: TRBJ1-2
abundance: few
CDR3aa: CAWSVTIDRDHYGYTF
CDR3nt: TGTGCCTGGAGCGTAACGATCGACAGGGACCACTATGGCTACACCTTC

d_gene: TRBD1
v_gene: TRBV29-1
j_gene: TRBJ1-2
abundance: few
CDR3aa: CSVEDRQGGSYGYTF
CDR3nt: TGCAGCGTTGAAGATAGGCAGGGGGGCTCCTATGGCTACACCTTC

d_gene: -
v_gene: TRBV6-5
j_gene: TRBJ2-3
abundance: -
CDR3aa: CASSSGSMGSTDTQYF
CDR3nt: TGTGCCAGCAGCTCAGGCTCGATGGGGAGCACAGATACGCAGTATTTT

d_gene: -
v_gene: TRBV18
j_gene: TRBJ2-3
abundance: once
CDR3aa: CASSPRGPILSTDTQYF
CDR3nt: TGTGCCAGCTCACCTCGAGGTCCCATACTCAGCACAGATACGCAGTATTTT

d_gene: TRBD1
v_gene: TRBV18
j_gene: TRBJ2-7
abundance: -
CDR3aa: CASSPSGQGAYEQYF
CDR3nt: TGTGCCAGCTCACCATCCGGACAGGGGGCCTACGAGCAGTACTTC

d_gene: TRBD2
v_gene: TRBV20-1
j_gene: TRBJ2-1
abundance: -
CDR3aa: CSAPGTSGPSYNEQFF
CDR3nt: TGCAGTGCACCCGGGACTAGCGGCCCCTCCTACAATGAGCAGTTCTTC

d_gene: TRBD2
v_gene: TRBV18
j_gene: TRBJ2-3
abundance: -
CDR3aa: CASSSRLAGVTDTQYF
CDR3nt: TGTGCCAGCTCATCCCGACTAGCGGGAGTGACAGATACGCAGTATTTT

d_gene: -
v_gene: TRBV24-1
j_gene: TRBJ2-1
abundance: -
CDR3aa: CATSEPTSNEQFF
CDR3nt: TGTGCCACCAGTGAACCGACTAGCAATGAGCAGTTCTTC

d_gene: TRBD2
v_gene: TRBV12-3/TRBV12-4
j_gene: TRBJ2-3
abundance: -
CDR3aa: CASSGTSKNTQYF
CDR3nt: TGTGCCAGCAGTGGGACTAGCAAAAATACGCAGTATTTT

d_gene: -
v_gene: TRBV5-5
j_gene: TRBJ1-4
abundance: few
CDR3aa: CASSVGLSSEKLFF
CDR3nt: TGTGCCAGCAGCGTGGGACTTAGTAGTGAAAAACTGTTTTTT

d_gene: TRBD1
v_gene: TRBV7-6
j_gene: TRBJ2-7
abundance: -
CDR3aa: CASSPGQGGYEQYF
CDR3nt: TGTGCCAGCAGCCCAGGACAGGGGGGCTACGAGCAGTACTTC

d_gene: TRBD1
v_gene: TRBV15
j_gene: TRBJ1-2
abundance: -
CDR3aa: CATSRGAGGSVGYTF
CDR3nt: TGTGCCACCAGCCGCGGGGCAGGGGGCTCAGTGGGCTACACCTTC

d_gene: TRBD1
v_gene: TRBV6-2/TRBV6-3
j_gene: TRBJ1-4
abundance: -
CDR3aa: CASSYGWDSPNEKLFF
CDR3nt: TGTGCCAGCAGTTACGGGTGGGACAGCCCTAATGAAAAACTGTTTTTT

d_gene: -
v_gene: TRBV15
j_gene: TRBJ2-7
abundance: few
CDR3aa: CATSRSQVSEQYF
CDR3nt: TGTGCCACCAGCAGATCCCAGGTTAGCGAGCAGTACTTC

d_gene: -
v_gene: TRBV12-3/TRBV12-4
j_gene: TRBJ2-1
abundance: -
CDR3aa: CASSSAVIEQFF
CDR3nt: TGTGCCAGCAGTTCGGCCGTCATTGAGCAGTTCTTC

d_gene: -
v_gene: TRBV5-4
j_gene: TRBJ2-7
abundance: -
CDR3aa: CASSLEGLIPGEQYF
CDR3nt: TGTGCCAGCAGCTTGGAGGGACTTATACCAGGGGAGCAGTACTTC

d_gene: -
v_gene: TRBV6-1
j_gene: TRBJ2-7
abundance: -
CDR3aa: CASGDTSSYEQYF
CDR3nt: TGTGCCAGTGGAGACACATCCTCCTACGAGCAGTACTTC

d_gene: TRBD1
v_gene: TRBV15
j_gene: TRBJ1-5
abundance: few
CDR3aa: CATTPDREGQPQHF
CDR3nt: TGTGCCACCACTCCGGACAGGGAGGGTCAGCCCCAGCATTTT

d_gene: -
v_gene: TRBV6-5
j_gene: TRBJ1-1
abundance: -
CDR3aa: CATAEGISAFF
CDR3nt: TGTGCCACCGCAGAGGGTATCTCGGCTTTCTTT

d_gene: -
v_gene: TRBV25-1
j_gene: TRBJ2-3
abundance: few
CDR3aa: CASRSRGGTDTQYF
CDR3nt: TGTGCCAGCAGGTCCAGGGGAGGCACAGATACGCAGTATTTT

d_gene: -
v_gene: TRBV6-5
j_gene: TRBJ1-6
abundance: few
CDR3aa: CASSLQGSNNSPLHF
CDR3nt: TGTGCCAGCAGTTTGCAGGGGTCTAATAATTCACCCCTCCACTTT

d_gene: TRBD2
v_gene: TRBV12-3/TRBV12-4
j_gene: TRBJ2-3
abundance: few
CDR3aa: CASSSGRGGTDTQYF
CDR3nt: TGTGCCAGCAGCTCAGGGAGGGGTGGCACAGATACGCAGTATTTT

d_gene: TRBD2
v_gene: TRBV10-3
j_gene: TRBJ2-1
abundance: -
CDR3aa: CAISESPQRGDSYNEQFF
CDR3nt: TGTGCCATCAGTGAGTCCCCCCAGCGGGGCGACTCCTACAATGAGCAGTTCTTC

d_gene: -
v_gene: TRBV27
j_gene: TRBJ1-5
abundance: few
CDR3aa: CASSLGAVHSNQPQHF
CDR3nt: TGTGCCAGCAGTTTAGGGGCAGTCCATAGCAATCAGCCCCAGCATTTT

d_gene: -
v_gene: TRBV6-5
j_gene: TRBJ1-1
abundance: medium-sized
CDR3aa: CASSYFWGSTEAFF
CDR3nt: TGTGCCAGCAGTTACTTCTGGGGTAGCACTGAAGCTTTCTTT

d_gene: -
v_gene: TRBV5-5
j_gene: TRBJ2-3
abundance: -
CDR3aa: CASSRDSSSTDTQYF
CDR3nt: TGTGCCAGCAGCCGAGACAGCTCCAGCACAGATACGCAGTATTTT

d_gene: -
v_gene: TRBV6-1
j_gene: TRBJ1-2
abundance: -
CDR3aa: CASSEKVGRASYGYTF
CDR3nt: TGTGCCAGCAGTGAAAAGGTCGGCAGGGCCTCCTATGGCTACACCTTC

d_gene: -
v_gene: TRBV19
j_gene: TRBJ1-6
abundance: -
CDR3aa: CASSIGFAGHRNSPLHF
CDR3nt: TGTGCCAGTAGTATAGGGTTCGCGGGACACCGTAATTCACCCCTCCACTTT

d_gene: TRBD2
v_gene: TRBV2
j_gene: TRBJ2-2
abundance: -
CDR3aa: CASTWTSGNTGELFF
CDR3nt: TGTGCCAGCACCTGGACTAGCGGGAACACCGGGGAGCTGTTTTTT

d_gene: -
v_gene: TRBV14
j_gene: TRBJ2-3
abundance: -
CDR3aa: CASSQDWGTQYF
CDR3nt: TGTGCCAGCAGCCAAGACTGGGGTACGCAGTATTTT

d_gene: TRBD2
v_gene: TRBV7-6
j_gene: TRBJ2-1
abundance: -
CDR3aa: CASSYSGSLDEQFF
CDR3nt: TGTGCCAGCAGCTATAGCGGGAGTCTGGATGAGCAGTTCTTC

d_gene: TRBD2
v_gene: TRBV5-4
j_gene: TRBJ2-3
abundance: few
CDR3aa: CASSTLTSLPDTQYF
CDR3nt: TGTGCCAGCAGCACCTTGACTAGCCTGCCAGATACGCAGTATTTT

d_gene: TRBD2
v_gene: TRBV19
j_gene: TRBJ2-1
abundance: few
CDR3aa: CASSIDGTSGGPSSYNEQFF
CDR3nt: TGTGCCAGTAGTATAGACGGGACTAGCGGGGGTCCGAGCTCCTACAATGAGCAGTTCTTC

d_gene: TRBD1
v_gene: TRBV5-6
j_gene: TRBJ2-3
abundance: -
CDR3aa: CASSQNDRGNTDTQYF
CDR3nt: TGTGCCAGCAGCCAGAACGACAGGGGAAACACAGATACGCAGTATTTT

d_gene: -
v_gene: TRBV27
j_gene: TRBJ2-7
abundance: few
CDR3aa: CASFSASYEQYF
CDR3nt: TGTGCCAGTTTTAGCGCCTCCTACGAGCAGTACTTC

d_gene: -
v_gene: TRBV29-1
j_gene: TRBJ1-5
abundance: few
CDR3aa: CSVGAGGNQPQHF
CDR3nt: TGCAGCGTGGGGGCCGGGGGGAATCAGCCCCAGCATTTT

d_gene: -
v_gene: TRBV10-3
j_gene: TRBJ2-1
abundance: -
CDR3aa: CATLSSTDTYNEQFF
CDR3nt: TGTGCCACGCTGAGCTCAACCGACACTTACAATGAGCAGTTCTTC

d_gene: TRBD2
v_gene: TRBV5-6
j_gene: TRBJ2-3
abundance: -
CDR3aa: CATSTLAGGRINTDTQYF
CDR3nt: TGTGCCACCTCCACACTAGCGGGGGGGCGAATAAACACAGATACGCAGTATTTT

d_gene: TRBD1
v_gene: TRBV7-2
j_gene: TRBJ1-5
abundance: -
CDR3aa: CASSLAWQGAQPQHF
CDR3nt: TGTGCCAGCAGCTTAGCTTGGCAGGGGGCTCAGCCCCAGCATTTT

d_gene: -
v_gene: TRBV5-4
j_gene: TRBJ1-2
abundance: -
CDR3aa: CASSLQFGQSGYTF
CDR3nt: TGTGCCAGCAGCTTGCAGTTTGGACAAAGTGGCTACACCTTC